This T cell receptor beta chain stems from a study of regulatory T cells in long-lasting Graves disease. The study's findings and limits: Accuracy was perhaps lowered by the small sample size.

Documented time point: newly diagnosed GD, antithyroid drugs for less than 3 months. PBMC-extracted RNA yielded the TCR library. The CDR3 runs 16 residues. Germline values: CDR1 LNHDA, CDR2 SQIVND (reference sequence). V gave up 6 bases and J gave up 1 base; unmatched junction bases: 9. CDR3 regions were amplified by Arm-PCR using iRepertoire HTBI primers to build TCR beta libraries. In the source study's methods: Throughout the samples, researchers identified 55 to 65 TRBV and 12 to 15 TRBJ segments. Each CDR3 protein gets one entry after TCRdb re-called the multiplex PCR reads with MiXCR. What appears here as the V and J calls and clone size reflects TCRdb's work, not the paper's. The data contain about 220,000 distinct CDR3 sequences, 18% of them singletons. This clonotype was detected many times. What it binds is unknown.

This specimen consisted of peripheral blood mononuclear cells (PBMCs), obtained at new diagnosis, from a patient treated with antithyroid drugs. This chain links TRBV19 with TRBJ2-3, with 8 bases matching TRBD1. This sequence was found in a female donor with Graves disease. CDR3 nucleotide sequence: TGTGCCAGTAGAGAACAGGGGGTAAGGGGCACAGATACGCAGTATTTT. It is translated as CASREQGVRGTDTQYF. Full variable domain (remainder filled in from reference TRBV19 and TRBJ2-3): DGGITQSPKYLFRKEGQNVTLSCEQNLNHDAMYWYRQDPGQGLRLIYYSQIVNDFQKGDIAEGYSVSREKKESFPLTVTSAQKNPTAFYLCASREQGVRGTDTQYFGPGTRLTVL.